This TCR beta chain emerged from a study of cytotoxic CD8 clonotypes in ibrutinib-treated CLL. The count of this clone is one. Sequenced by immunoSEQ multiplex PCR; TCRdb stores in-frame clones only, minus some. Counted here are about 310,000 clones, about 77% occurring once; the ten biggest clones make up 6.5% to 8.5%. The CDR3 covers 15 residues. From germline, CDR1 is LGHNA and CDR2 YNFKEQ. V dropped 7 bases and J dropped 5; count of bases not matched to a gene: 9. The TCR was taken from a human donor with chronic lymphocytic leukemia. The chain joins TRBV4-2 to TRBJ2-1; the match to TRBD2 covers 9 bases. The sample here was PBMCs, taken before ibrutinib treatment. The DNA of the CDR3 is TGTGCCAGCATGATTAGGGAGCGGGAGGACAATGAGCAGTTCTTC. Its translation is CASMIREREDNEQFF.